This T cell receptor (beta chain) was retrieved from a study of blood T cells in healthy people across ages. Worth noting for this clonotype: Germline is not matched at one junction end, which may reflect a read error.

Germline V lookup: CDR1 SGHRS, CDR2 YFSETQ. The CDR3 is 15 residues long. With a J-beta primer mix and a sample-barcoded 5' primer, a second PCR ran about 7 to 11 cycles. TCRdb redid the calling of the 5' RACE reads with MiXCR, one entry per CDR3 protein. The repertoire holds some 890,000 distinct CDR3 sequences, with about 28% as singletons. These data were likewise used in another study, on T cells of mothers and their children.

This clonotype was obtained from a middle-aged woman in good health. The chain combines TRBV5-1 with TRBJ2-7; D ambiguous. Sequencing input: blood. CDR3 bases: TGCGCCGGCAGCGACCAACCTATGGCCCCCTACGAGCAGTACTTC. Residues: CAGSDQPMAPYEQYF.